This entry is about one T cell receptor beta chain. Its antigen is still unknown. This entry belongs to a study of OX40 agonist ivuxolimab in advanced cancers. Overall study: Patients got intravenous ivuxolimab at 0.01 to 10 mg/kg every 2 weeks. Study results and caveats: Also showing low normalized T-cell clonal expansion were some of the nonresponders.

TCRdb's table, derived via immunoSEQ multiplex PCR, lists solely in-frame clones and lacks some. This table holds tens of thousands of clones, about 83% found once. Per the germline V gene, CDR1 is MDHEN and CDR2 is SYDVKM. V shed 7 bases and J 0 bases; nucleotides not matched to a gene: 2. This CDR3 contains 15 residues. The rearrangement joins TRBV28 to TRBJ2-1; 11 nucleotides agree with TRBD2. The source material was CD4+ or CD8+ T cells sorted from blood, sampled in a trial of the OX40 agonist ivuxolimab. This clonotype was sampled from an adult with an advanced solid tumor such as melanoma, head and neck, liver or kidney cancer. CDR3 sequence: CASTGLADSYNEQFF. DNA for the CDR3: TGTGCCAGCACGGGACTAGCGGACTCCTACAATGAGCAGTTCTTC.